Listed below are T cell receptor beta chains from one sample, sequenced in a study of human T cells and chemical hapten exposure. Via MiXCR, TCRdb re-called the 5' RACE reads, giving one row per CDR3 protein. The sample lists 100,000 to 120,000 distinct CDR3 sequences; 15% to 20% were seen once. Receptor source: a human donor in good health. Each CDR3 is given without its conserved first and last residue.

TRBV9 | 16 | ASSPLTGLHDMNTEAF
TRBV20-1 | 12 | SARVSTSKPQQY
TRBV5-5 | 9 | ASSYGTEAF
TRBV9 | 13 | ASSVDLGSNQPQH
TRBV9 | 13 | ASSVSTGNTGELF
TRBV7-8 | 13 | ASSLTGGAVHEQF
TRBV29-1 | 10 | SVARPNYGYT
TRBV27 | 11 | ASSLGGIGGQF
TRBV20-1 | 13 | SALLGPRLVGTQY
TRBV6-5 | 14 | ASSYSRTPGGQPQH